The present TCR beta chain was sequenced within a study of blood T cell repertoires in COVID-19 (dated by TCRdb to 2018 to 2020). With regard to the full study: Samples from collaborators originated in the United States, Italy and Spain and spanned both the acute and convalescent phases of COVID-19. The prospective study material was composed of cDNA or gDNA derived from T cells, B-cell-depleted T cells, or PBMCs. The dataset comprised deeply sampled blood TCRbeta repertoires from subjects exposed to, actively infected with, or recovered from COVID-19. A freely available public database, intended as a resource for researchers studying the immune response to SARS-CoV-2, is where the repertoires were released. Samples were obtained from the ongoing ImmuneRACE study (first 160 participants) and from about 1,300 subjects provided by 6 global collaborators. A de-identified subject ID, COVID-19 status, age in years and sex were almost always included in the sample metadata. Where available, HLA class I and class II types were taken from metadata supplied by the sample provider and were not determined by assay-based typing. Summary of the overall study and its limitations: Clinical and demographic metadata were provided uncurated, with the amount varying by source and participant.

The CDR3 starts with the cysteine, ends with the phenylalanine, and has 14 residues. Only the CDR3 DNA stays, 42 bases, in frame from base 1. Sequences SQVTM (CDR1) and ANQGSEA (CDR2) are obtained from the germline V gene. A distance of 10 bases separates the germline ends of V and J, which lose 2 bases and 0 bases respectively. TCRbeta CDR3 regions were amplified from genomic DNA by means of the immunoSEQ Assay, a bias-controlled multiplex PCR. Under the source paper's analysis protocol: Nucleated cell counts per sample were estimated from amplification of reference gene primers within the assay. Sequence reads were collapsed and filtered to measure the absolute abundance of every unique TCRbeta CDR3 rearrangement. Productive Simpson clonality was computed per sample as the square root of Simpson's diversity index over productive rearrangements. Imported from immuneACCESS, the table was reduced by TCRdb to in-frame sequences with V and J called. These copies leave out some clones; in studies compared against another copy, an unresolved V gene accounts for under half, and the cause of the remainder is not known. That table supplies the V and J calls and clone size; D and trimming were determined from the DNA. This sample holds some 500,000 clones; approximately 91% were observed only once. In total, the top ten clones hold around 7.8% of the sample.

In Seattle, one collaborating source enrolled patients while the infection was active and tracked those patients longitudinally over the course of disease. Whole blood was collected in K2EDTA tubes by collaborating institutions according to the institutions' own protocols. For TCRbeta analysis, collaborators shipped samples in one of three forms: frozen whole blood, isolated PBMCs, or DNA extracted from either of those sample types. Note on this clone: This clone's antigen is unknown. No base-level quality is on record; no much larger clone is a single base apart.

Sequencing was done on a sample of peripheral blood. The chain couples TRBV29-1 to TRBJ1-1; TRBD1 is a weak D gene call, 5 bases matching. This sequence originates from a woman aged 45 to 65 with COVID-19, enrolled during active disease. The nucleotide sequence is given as TGCAGCGTTGAACCGGGGGGATTGAACACTGAAGCTTTCTTT. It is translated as CSVEPGGLNTEAFF.